The 5 T cell receptor beta chains below were found in one sample sequenced in a study of OX40 agonist ivuxolimab in advanced cancers. Profiled with immunoSEQ multiplex PCR; TCRdb holds only in-frame clones, not every one. This sample has tens of thousands of clones, with approximately 90% found just once. The input for sequencing was CD4+ or CD8+ T cells sorted from blood, taken in a trial of the OX40 agonist ivuxolimab. The source of these receptors is an adult with an advanced solid tumor such as melanoma, head and neck, liver or kidney cancer.

V gene TRBV5-4 combines with J gene TRBJ2-7; 8 positions match TRBD1. After removal of 4 bases from V and 0 bases from J, the junction contained 6 bases not matched to a gene. The V gene's germline CDR1 is SGHNT and CDR2 YYREEE (reference sequence). The CDR3 spans 15 residues. CDR3 nucleotides: TGTGCCAGCAGCCTTGACAGGGGTGCCTCCTACGAGCAGTACTTC. Translated: CASSLDRGASYEQYF.

This chain links TRBV19 with TRBJ1-4, with 12 positions matching TRBD1. Germline V gene data show CDR1 as LNHDA and CDR2 as SQIVND (reference sequence). J was trimmed by 3 bases and V by 6 bases; bases with no gene match: 8. This CDR3 is built from 17 residues. This chain's CDR3 is CASSTRDRGLANEKLFF. As DNA, the CDR3 is TGTGCCAGTAGCACCCGGGACAGGGGGCTGGCTAATGAAAAACTGTTTTTT. Full variable domain (outside the CDR3, taken from reference TRBV19 and TRBJ1-4): DGGITQSPKYLFRKEGQNVTLSCEQNLNHDAMYWYRQDPGQGLRLIYYSQIVNDFQKGDIAEGYSVSREKKESFPLTVTSAQKNPTAFYLCASSTRDRGLANEKLFFGSGTQLSVL.

V and J are TRBV5-4 and TRBJ1-3; no clear D. CDR3 length equals 16 residues. With 0 bases removed from V and 3 bases from J, the gap between germline ends came to 13 bases. Germline CDR1 reads SGHNT; CDR2 reads YYREEE (reference sequence). The CDR3 loop reads CASSLETGTVGNTIYF. The DNA of the CDR3 is TGTGCCAGCAGCTTGGAGACCGGTACTGTTGGAAACACCATATATTTT. The whole variable domain, filled in from reference TRBV5-4 and TRBJ1-3, reads ETGVTQSPTHLIKTRGQQVTLRCSSQSGHNTVSWYQQALGQGPQFIFQYYREEENGRGNFPPRFSGLQFPNYSSELNVNALELDDSALYLCASSLETGTVGNTIYFGEGSWLTVV.

V is TRBV10-3 and J is TRBJ1-1; 10 bases fit TRBD1. CDR3 length: 16 amino acids. The V gene's germline CDR1 is ENHRY and CDR2 SYGVKD. Unmatched junction bases numbered 8, after V lost 4 bases and J lost 3 bases. Written as DNA, the CDR3 is TGTGCCATCAGTGCCCGAGACGGACAGGGGGACACTGAAGCTTTCTTT. Residues: CAISARDGQGDTEAFF.

The gene calls are TRBV9 and TRBJ1-4; weak D call: TRBD1 (5 bases). The CDR3 is made up of 15 amino acids. V was clipped by 4 bases and J by 7 bases, with 17 bases between them. CDR1 is SGDLS and CDR2 is YYNGEE in the germline V gene. The CDR3 DNA follows: TGTGCCAGCAGCTGGCTTGGGGGGGTCGGTGAAAAACTGTTTTTT. Its protein is CASSWLGGVGEKLFF.